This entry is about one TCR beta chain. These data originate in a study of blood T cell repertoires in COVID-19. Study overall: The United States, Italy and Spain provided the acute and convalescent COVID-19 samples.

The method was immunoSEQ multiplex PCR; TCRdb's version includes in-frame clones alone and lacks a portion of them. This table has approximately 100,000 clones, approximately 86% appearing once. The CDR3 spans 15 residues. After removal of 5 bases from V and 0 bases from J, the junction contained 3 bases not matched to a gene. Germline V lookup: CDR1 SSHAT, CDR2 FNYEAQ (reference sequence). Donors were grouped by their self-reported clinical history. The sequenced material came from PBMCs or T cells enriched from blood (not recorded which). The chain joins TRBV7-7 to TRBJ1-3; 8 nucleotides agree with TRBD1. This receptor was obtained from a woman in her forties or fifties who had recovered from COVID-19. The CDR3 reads CASSPGGYSGNTIYF. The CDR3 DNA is TGTGCCAGCAGCCCAGGGGGCTACTCTGGAAACACCATATATTTT.